The 26 T cell receptor beta chains below come from one sample, sequenced in a study of T cells after yellow fever vaccination. One entry per CDR3 protein, called by TCRdb with MiXCR from the 5' RACE reads. Among around 600,000 distinct CDR3 sequences, over 9% were seen once, and the ten largest hold 15%. The sequencing used PBMCs, collected on the day of the yellow fever booster vaccination. The source is a man aged 25 to 40 who received the YFV17D yellow fever vaccine.

This chain joins TRBV12-3 or TRBV12-4 and TRBJ1-5; tentatively, D is TRBD1 (6 bases). The V end lost 5 bases, the J end lost 10 bases, and 21 bases lay between the germline ends. The CDR3 contains 15 residues. Here the CDR3 reads CASSTGYGEARPQHF. In nucleotides, the CDR3 is TGTGCCAGCAGTACAGGGTACGGCGAGGCACGACCCCAGCATTTT.

This clonotype was recorded many times. J is TRBJ2-1 and V is TRBV6-5; no reliable D call. The ends were cut back, 0 bases at V and 6 bases at J, with 3 bases in the middle. Per germline, CDR1 MNHEY and CDR2 SVGAGI. The CDR3 is made up of 12 amino acids. The CDR3 nucleotides read TGTGCCAGCAGTTACTCGGGCAATGAGCAGTTCTTC. Encoded protein: CASSYSGNEQFF.

Ten or more counts support this clonotype. The V call is TRBV10-1, the J call TRBJ2-3; D is uncertain. The CDR3 extends over 15 amino acids. V was clipped by 5 bases and J by 6 bases, with 18 bases between them. Germline-derived CDR1 and CDR2 are WNHNN and SYGVQD (reference sequence). The CDR3 DNA reads as TGCGCCAGCAGTCGAAGCACCACCCCGGCGGATACGCAGTATTTT. Protein product: CASSRSTTPADTQYF.

This clonotype has a handful of counts. The chain joins TRBV7-6 to TRBJ2-7, with 10 bases matching TRBD1. The CDR3 covers 16 residues. The germline CDR1 and CDR2 sequences are SGHVS and FNYEAQ. V was pared by 3 bases and J by 5 bases, with 10 bases of the junction left unmatched. The CDR3 DNA sequence: TGTGCCAGCAGCTTGGCCGGGGGACAGGGGAACCACGAGCAGTACTTC. Protein: CASSLAGGQGNHEQYF.

There are a few counts of this clonotype. The V call is TRBV3-1, the J call TRBJ2-7; D not resolved. Between the trimmed V and J ends, which lost 1 base and 6 bases, there was a span of 10 bases. Germline assignment: CDR1 LGHDT and CDR2 YNNKEL (reference sequence). The CDR3 extends over 13 amino acids. In nucleotides, the CDR3 is TGTGCCAGCAGCCAAGCACGGGTCGGCGAGCAGTACTTC. This encodes CASSQARVGEQYF.

This rearrangement joins TRBV10-3 to TRBJ2-7; D remains unclear. Germline assignment: CDR1 ENHRY and CDR2 SYGVKD. The V end was cut by 0 bases, the J end by 4 bases, with 13 bases between. The CDR3 loop spans 15 amino acids. Here the CDR3 DNA reads TGTGCCATCAGTGAGTCGACCCTCTTATTGTACGAGCAGTACTTC. Protein sequence: CAISESTLLLYEQYF.

This clonotype was recorded a few times. V and J are TRBV5-4 and TRBJ2-7; D is ambiguous. Trimming stripped 4 bases from V and 2 bases from J, with 10 bases between. The CDR3 length is 13 residues. Germline assignment: CDR1 SGHNT and CDR2 YYREEE (reference sequence). CDR3 protein: CASSPVIPYEQYF. In DNA, the CDR3 is TGTGCCAGCAGCCCCGTTATTCCCTACGAGCAGTACTTC.

The chain combines TRBV11-2 with TRBJ2-1; 8 nucleotides line up with TRBD2. Germline V gives CDR1 SGHAT, CDR2 FQNNGV. The CDR3 loop spans 18 amino acids. V shed 5 bases and J 9 bases; nucleotides not matched to a gene: 21. CDR3 nucleotide sequence: TGTGCCAGCAGCCCCCGAAGTCCCGGGAGGGGAGGGTTCGGTGAGCAGTTCTTC. Amino acid sequence: CASSPRSPGRGGFGEQFF.

The chain is built from TRBV12-3 or TRBV12-4 and TRBJ2-2; 8 bases line up with TRBD2. The V gene end was trimmed by 3 bases and the J gene end by 3 bases; junction bases not matched to a gene: 9. The CDR3 is 17 residues long. Here the CDR3 reads CASSFRGLVPDTGELFF. The CDR3 bases are TGTGCCAGCAGTTTCCGGGGACTAGTCCCTGACACCGGGGAGCTGTTTTTT.

This clonotype was counted many times. CDR3 sequence (DNA): TGTGCCAGCAGTCCCCGGGACACATCCAACATTCAGTACTTC. It is translated as CASSPRDTSNIQYF. The chain employs TRBV7-2 and TRBJ2-4; D might be TRBD1 (6 bases). Between the trimmed V and J ends, which lost 6 bases and 7 bases, there was a span of 16 bases. The germline CDR1 and CDR2 sequences are SGHTA and FQGNSA. CDR3 length equals 14 residues. The full variable domain, with the rest looked up from reference TRBV7-2 and TRBJ2-4, is GAGVSQSPSNKVTEKGKDVELRCDPISGHTALYWYRQSLGQGLEFLIYFQGNSAPDKSGLPSDRFSAERTGGSVSTLTIQRTQQEDSAVYLCASSPRDTSNIQYFGAGTRLSVL.

This clonotype occurred a few times. The V and J genes are TRBV10-3 and TRBJ2-7; D might be TRBD1 (5 bases). Germline V gene lookup returns CDR1 ENHRY and CDR2 SYGVKD. CDR3 size: 15 residues. The V end lost 3 bases, the J end lost 2 bases, and 14 bases lay between the germline ends. The DNA for the CDR3 is TGTGCCATCAGTGAAGCAGGGATTGGGACCTACGAGCAGTACTTC. It is translated as CAISEAGIGTYEQYF.

The chain couples TRBV28 to TRBJ1-5, with a weak D call TRBD1 (6 bases). CDR3 length: 16 residues. V lost 3 bases to trimming and J lost 3 bases, with 15 bases between them. CDR1 and CDR2 (germline): MDHEN, SYDVKM. CDR3 DNA: TGTGCCAGCAGTTTCGGAAACAGGGCCCCCAATCAGCCCCAGCATTTT. This gives the protein CASSFGNRAPNQPQHF.

This clonotype has only one observation. Sequence at one end of the junction differs from germline and may be a read error. The chain's CDR3 is CASSIQRDTEAFF. In DNA form, the CDR3 reads TGTGCTAGTAGTATACAGAGGGACACTGAAGCTTTCTTT. This rearrangement joins TRBV19 to TRBJ1-1, with D hard to call. CDR1 and CDR2 from the germline V gene are LNHDA and SQIVND (reference sequence). The CDR3 is 13 residues long. The full variable domain, completed using reference TRBV19 and TRBJ1-1, is DGGITQSPKYLFRKEGQNVTLSCEQNLNHDAMYWYRQDPGQGLRLIYYSQIVNDFQKGDIAEGYSVSREKKESFPLTVTSAQKNPTAFYLCASSIQRDTEAFFGQGTRLTVV.

This clonotype was picked up a small number of times. This chain joins TRBV11-2 and TRBJ2-1, with a possible D match to TRBD2 (6 bases). Germline CDR1 is SGHAT and CDR2 is FQNNGV. The CDR3 is 15 residues long. Trimming cost V 4 bases and J 9 bases, with 19 bases left between them. The CDR3 loop reads CASSSLYSVEGEQFF. The CDR3 DNA follows: TGTGCCAGCAGCTCCCTATACTCGGTGGAGGGTGAGCAGTTCTTC.

This clonotype was counted a few times. The CDR3 DNA follows: TGCAGCGCTAGGGGACTAGCGGGAGGTCGAGGTTACAATGAGCAGTTCTTC. Translated: CSARGLAGGRGYNEQFF. The rearrangement joins TRBV29-1 to TRBJ2-1, with 15 bases matching TRBD2. Germline loops: CDR1 SQVTM, CDR2 ANQGSEA. With 7 bases clipped from V and 4 bases from J, the junction kept 11 bases outside the gene matches. The CDR3 consists of 17 residues.

This chain joins TRBV10-3 and TRBJ2-7, with TRBD2 matching 9 bases. V was clipped by 4 bases and J by 7 bases; unmatched bases: 5. CDR1 and CDR2 (germline): ENHRY, SYGVKD. The CDR3 extends over 13 amino acids. This chain's CDR3 is CAISAAGGGEQYF. CDR3 nucleotide sequence: TGTGCCATCAGTGCCGCGGGAGGGGGTGAGCAGTACTTC.

This clonotype was seen only a few times. The chain uses TRBV6-5 and TRBJ2-7; TRBD1 agrees at 7 bases. Looked up from germline, CDR1 is MNHEY and CDR2 is SVGAGI. V gave up 3 bases and J gave up 3 bases; unmatched junction bases: 8. The CDR3 consists of 15 residues. CDR3 sequence (DNA): TGTGCCAGCAGTTATCGGGCAGGGGGATTCTACGAGCAGTACTTC. Translating gives CASSYRAGGFYEQYF.

This clonotype was counted at least ten times. The chain joins TRBV18 to TRBJ2-1; 10 bases match TRBD2. After removal of 8 bases from V and 4 bases from J, the junction contained 8 bases not matched to a gene. The CDR3 has 15 amino acids. CDR1 and CDR2 (germline): KGHSH, LQKENI. The CDR3 is CASSLLAGEYNEQFF. The DNA for the CDR3 is TGTGCCAGCAGCTTGCTAGCGGGGGAATACAATGAGCAGTTCTTC.

This clonotype was seen a few times. V is TRBV5-1 and J is TRBJ2-5; 9 bases are shared with TRBD2. Germline CDR1 SGHRS, CDR2 YFSETQ. This CDR3 region has 14 residues. V dropped 4 bases and J dropped 0; count of bases not matched to a gene: 1. CDR3 in DNA: TGCGCCAGCAGCCCTAGCGGGAACCAAGAGACCCAGTACTTC. Translating gives CASSPSGNQETQYF.

This clonotype was observed a handful of times. The chain combines TRBV12-3 or TRBV12-4 with TRBJ2-5; the match to TRBD1 covers 7 bases. J gave up 1 base and V 1 base, and 6 bases lay outside the gene matches. The CDR3 spans 16 residues. The CDR3, as DNA: TGTGCCAGCAGTTTAGGGACAGGCGTACTCCAAGAGACCCAGTACTTC. It yields the protein CASSLGTGVLQETQYF.

This clonotype occurred a few times. V usage is TRBV20-1 and J usage is TRBJ1-2; D remains unclear. Trimming left V 0 bases short and J 3 bases short, with 5 bases between. Germline loops: CDR1 DFQATT, CDR2 SNEGSKA (reference sequence). The CDR3 spans 12 residues. As DNA, the CDR3 is TGCAGTGCTAGAGATGTACACTATGGCTACACCTTC. Encoded protein: CSARDVHYGYTF.

Only one count was recorded for this clonotype. The chain links TRBV7-3 to TRBJ2-3; no clear D. Trimming cost V 0 bases and J 3 bases, with 10 bases left between them. Germline CDR1 SGHTA, CDR2 FQGTGA. The CDR3 totals 15 residues. CDR3 residues: CASSLTRLETDTQYF. The DNA of the CDR3 is TGTGCCAGCAGCTTAACTCGGCTAGAAACAGATACGCAGTATTTT.

This chain joins TRBV4-3 and TRBJ2-7; D ambiguous. Trimming cost V 4 bases and J 6 bases, with 16 bases left between them. The CDR3 runs 14 residues. Germline CDR1 and CDR2: LGHNA and YSLEER. The CDR3 sequence: CASSPLGTIGEQYF. The CDR3, as DNA: TGCGCCAGCAGCCCTCTAGGTACTATCGGCGAGCAGTACTTC.

This clonotype has just a few counts. The rearrangement uses TRBV29-1 and TRBJ2-3, with 8 positions matching TRBD2. Unmatched junction bases numbered 8, after V lost 3 bases and J lost 3 bases. Germline V gene data show CDR1 as SQVTM and CDR2 as ANQGSEA. The CDR3 consists of 15 residues. The CDR3 sequence: CSVDGRLAGTDTQYF. The CDR3 region has the DNA TGCAGCGTTGATGGGCGGCTAGCGGGTACAGATACGCAGTATTTT.

The V and J genes are TRBV7-2 and TRBJ2-3; a weak D match, TRBD2 (5 bases). V was pared by 5 bases and J by 5 bases, with 17 bases between. CDR3 length equals 15 residues. The germline gives CDR1 SGHTA, CDR2 FQGNSA. CDR3 coding DNA: TGTGCCAGCAGCCCACCCCCTCGAGGGAGAGATACGCAGTATTTT. This gives the protein CASSPPPRGRDTQYF.

This clonotype was detected ten times or more. The rearrangement uses TRBV10-3 and TRBJ2-7; 7 nucleotides line up with TRBD2. Trimming took 4 bases from V and 0 from J; bases not matched to a gene: 3. Germline V lookup: CDR1 ENHRY, CDR2 SYGVKD. The CDR3 has 14 amino acids. The CDR3 spells CAISVGGSSYEQYF. Written as DNA, the CDR3 is TGTGCCATCAGTGTGGGCGGGAGCTCCTACGAGCAGTACTTC.